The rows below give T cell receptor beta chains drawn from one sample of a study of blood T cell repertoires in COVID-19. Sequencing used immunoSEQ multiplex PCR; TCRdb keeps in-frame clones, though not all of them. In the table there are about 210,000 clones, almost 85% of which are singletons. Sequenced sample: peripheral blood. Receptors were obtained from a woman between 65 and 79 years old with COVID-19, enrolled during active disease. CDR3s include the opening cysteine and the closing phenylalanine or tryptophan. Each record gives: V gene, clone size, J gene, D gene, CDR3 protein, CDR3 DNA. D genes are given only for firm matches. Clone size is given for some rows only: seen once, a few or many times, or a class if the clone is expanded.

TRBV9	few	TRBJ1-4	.	CASSPGGEEEKLFF	TGTGCCAGCAGCCCCGGGGGGGAGGAAGAAAAACTGTTTTTT
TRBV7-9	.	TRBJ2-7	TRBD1	CASSSGTGGSYEQYF	TGTGCCAGCAGCTCTGGGACAGGGGGTTCCTACGAGCAGTACTTC
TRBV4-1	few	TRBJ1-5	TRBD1	CASSPSFVRGPQPQHF	TGCGCCAGCAGCCCCTCCTTCGTCAGGGGGCCTCAGCCCCAGCATTTT
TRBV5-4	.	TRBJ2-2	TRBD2	CASSPVAGGDTGELFF	TGTGCCAGCAGCCCAGTAGCGGGGGGGGACACCGGGGAGCTGTTTTTT
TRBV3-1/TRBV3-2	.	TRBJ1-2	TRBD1	CASTQGAGGYTF	TGTGCCAGCACCCAGGGGGCTGGCGGCTACACCTTC
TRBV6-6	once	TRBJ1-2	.	CASSYSSESYGYTF	TGTGCCAGCAGTTACTCATCGGAGAGCTATGGCTACACCTTC
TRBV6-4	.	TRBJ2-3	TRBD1	CASSWTGLSTDTQYF	TGTGCCAGCTCCTGGACAGGCCTAAGCACAGATACGCAGTATTTT
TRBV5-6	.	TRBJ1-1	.	CASSFSGNKNTEAFF	TGTGCCAGCAGCTTTTCAGGGAATAAGAACACTGAAGCTTTCTTT
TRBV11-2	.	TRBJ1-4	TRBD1	CASSLGDSQNEKLFF	TGTGCCAGCAGCTTAGGGGACAGCCAGAATGAAAAACTGTTTTTT
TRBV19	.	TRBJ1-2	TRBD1	CASSIQGEASLVSGYTF	TGTGCCAGTAGTATCCAGGGGGAGGCCTCTCTCGTTAGTGGCTACACCTTC
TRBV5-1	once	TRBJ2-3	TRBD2	CASSSRTSGGAGDTQYF	TGCGCCAGCAGCTCCCGGACTAGCGGGGGGGCCGGGGATACGCAGTATTTT
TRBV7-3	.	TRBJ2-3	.	CASSPKRTDTQYF	TGTGCCAGCAGCCCGAAGAGGACAGATACGCAGTATTTT
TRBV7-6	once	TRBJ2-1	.	CASSLGEQYNEQFF	TGTGCCAGCAGCTTAGGCGAGCAATACAATGAGCAGTTCTTC
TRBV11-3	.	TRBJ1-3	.	CASRRHFGDTGNTIYF	TGTGCCAGCCGCCGACACTTCGGGGATACTGGAAACACCATATATTTT
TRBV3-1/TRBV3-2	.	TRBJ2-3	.	CASSQFSDTQYF	TGTGCCAGCAGCCAATTCTCAGATACGCAGTATTTT
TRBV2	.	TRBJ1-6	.	CASSGAGNSPLHF	TGTGCCAGCAGTGGGGCGGGTAATTCACCCCTCCACTTT
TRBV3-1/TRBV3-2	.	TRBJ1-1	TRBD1	CASSQPGGNTEAFF	TGTGCCAGCAGCCAACCAGGGGGAAACACTGAAGCTTTCTTT
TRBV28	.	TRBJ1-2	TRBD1	CAISRTGTAGYTF	TGTGCCATCTCCCGGACAGGGACCGCTGGGTACACCTTC
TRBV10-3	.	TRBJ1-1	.	CAISESGGTGTEAFF	TGTGCCATCAGTGAGTCGGGGGGAACGGGCACTGAAGCTTTCTTT
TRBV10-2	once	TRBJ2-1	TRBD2	CASRGLAESYNEQFF	TGCGCCAGCAGGGGACTAGCCGAATCCTACAATGAGCAGTTCTTC
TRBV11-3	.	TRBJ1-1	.	CASSLDQTIEAFF	TGTGCCAGCAGCTTAGATCAGACAATTGAAGCTTTCTTT
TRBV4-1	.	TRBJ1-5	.	CASSHSVSEPQHF	TGCGCCAGCAGCCATAGTGTCTCGGAGCCCCAGCATTTT
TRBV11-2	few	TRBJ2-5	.	CASSLTLGETQYF	TGTGCCAGCAGCTTAACGCTCGGGGAGACCCAGTACTTC
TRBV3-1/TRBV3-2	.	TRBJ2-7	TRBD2	CASGRGRGGSPHEQYF	TGTGCCAGCGGAAGGGGCCGCGGGGGGTCTCCCCACGAGCAGTACTTC
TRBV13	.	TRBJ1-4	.	CASSLGDSSNEKLFF	TGTGCCAGCAGCTTAGGGGACAGCTCTAATGAAAAACTGTTTTTT
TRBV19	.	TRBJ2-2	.	CASSLLYGAGTGELFF	TGTGCCAGTAGTCTGCTCTACGGTGCGGGCACCGGGGAGCTGTTTTTT
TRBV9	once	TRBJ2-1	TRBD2	CASSVTSGRVEQFF	TGTGCCAGCAGCGTAACTAGCGGGAGGGTGGAGCAGTTCTTC
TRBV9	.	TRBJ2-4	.	CASSVELLGHQYF	TGTGCCAGCAGCGTAGAGCTCCTTGGACATCAGTACTTC
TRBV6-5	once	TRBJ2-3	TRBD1	CASSWRGQGHTDTQYF	TGTGCCAGCAGTTGGCGGGGACAGGGACACACAGATACGCAGTATTTT
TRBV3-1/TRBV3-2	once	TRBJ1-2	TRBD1	CASSQAGQDHGYTF	TGTGCCAGCAGCCAAGCGGGACAGGACCATGGCTACACCTTC
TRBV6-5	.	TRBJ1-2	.	CASKQWGDYGYTF	TGTGCCAGCAAGCAGTGGGGCGACTATGGCTACACCTTC
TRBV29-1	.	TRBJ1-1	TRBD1	CSVERTGGMNTEAFF	TGCAGCGTTGAAAGGACAGGGGGCATGAACACTGAAGCTTTCTTT
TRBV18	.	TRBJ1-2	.	CASSPDSNYGYTF	TGTGCCAGCTCACCAGACAGCAACTATGGCTACACCTTC
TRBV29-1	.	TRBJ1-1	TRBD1	CSVESGQDAFF	TGCAGCGTTGAGTCGGGACAGGATGCTTTCTTT
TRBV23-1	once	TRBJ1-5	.	CATLPRGQGCRGQPQHF	TGCGCCACACTGCCCCGGGGACAAGGGTGCCGGGGTCAGCCCCAGCATTTT
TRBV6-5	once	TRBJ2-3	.	CASSYKGERRDTQYF	TGTGCCAGCAGTTACAAGGGGGAAAGAAGAGATACGCAGTATTTT
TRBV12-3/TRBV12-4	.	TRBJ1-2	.	CASSSLISGYTF	TGTGCCAGCAGCTCCCTTATATCTGGCTACACCTTC
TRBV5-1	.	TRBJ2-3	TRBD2	CASTIEVAGGTDTQYF	TGCGCCAGCACAATTGAGGTTGCGGGAGGAACAGATACGCAGTATTTT
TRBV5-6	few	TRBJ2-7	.	CASSSGFTDEQYF	TGTGCCAGCAGCTCAGGGTTTACCGACGAGCAGTACTTC
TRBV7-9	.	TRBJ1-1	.	CASSPRGGDTEAFF	TGTGCCAGCAGCCCCAGAGGGGGAGACACTGAAGCTTTCTTT
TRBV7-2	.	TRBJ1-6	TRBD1	CASSDRDRGNSPLHF	TGTGCCAGCAGCGACCGGGACAGGGGTAATTCACCCCTCCACTTT
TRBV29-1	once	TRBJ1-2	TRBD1	CSVAGGEGNYGYTF	TGCAGCGTGGCAGGGGGCGAGGGTAACTATGGCTACACCTTC
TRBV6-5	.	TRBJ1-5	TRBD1	CASSLDRVQPQHF	TGTGCCAGCAGCCTGGACAGGGTACAGCCCCAGCATTTT
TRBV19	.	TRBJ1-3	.	CASSLQESGNTIYF	TGTGCCAGTAGTTTACAGGAATCTGGAAACACCATATATTTT
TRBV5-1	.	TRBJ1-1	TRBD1	CASSLGTGENTEAFF	TGCGCCAGCAGCTTGGGGACAGGGGAGAACACTGAAGCTTTCTTT
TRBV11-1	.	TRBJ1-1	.	CASSFGLNGNTEAFF	TGTGCCAGCAGCTTTGGACTGAACGGGAACACTGAAGCTTTCTTT